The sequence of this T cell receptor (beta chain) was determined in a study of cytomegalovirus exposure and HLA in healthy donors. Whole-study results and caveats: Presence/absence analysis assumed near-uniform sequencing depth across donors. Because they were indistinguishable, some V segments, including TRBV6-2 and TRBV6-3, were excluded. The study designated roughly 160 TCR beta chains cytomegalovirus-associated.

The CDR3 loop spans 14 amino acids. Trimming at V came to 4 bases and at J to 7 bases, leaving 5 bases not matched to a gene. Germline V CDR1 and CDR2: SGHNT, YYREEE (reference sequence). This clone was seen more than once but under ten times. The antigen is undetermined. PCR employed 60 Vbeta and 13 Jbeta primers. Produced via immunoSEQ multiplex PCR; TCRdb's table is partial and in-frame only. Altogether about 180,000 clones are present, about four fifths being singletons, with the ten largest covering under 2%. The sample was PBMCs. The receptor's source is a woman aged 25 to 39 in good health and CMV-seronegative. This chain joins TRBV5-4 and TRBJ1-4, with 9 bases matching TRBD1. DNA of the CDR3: TGTGCCAGCAGCCTACAGGGGGCGGGTGAAAAACTGTTTTTT. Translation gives CASSLQGAGEKLFF.